The 29 T cell receptor beta chains below all came from one sample that was sequenced in a study of control samples from healthy donors and cancer patients. Measured with immunoSEQ multiplex PCR; TCRdb has only the in-frame clones, and not every one. This table holds roughly 200,000 clones, around 90% found once. The specimen was blood. These receptors were taken from a man aged 30 to 39 in good health.

V is TRBV21-1 and J is TRBJ2-4; the DNA was not used to check the table's D call, TRBD1. TRBV21-1 is listed as a pseudogene. This CDR3 has 17 residues. The CDR3 region is CASSKSRQWCPKNIQYF. The DNA for the CDR3 is TGTGCCAGCAGCAAAAGCCGACAGTGGTGCCCCAAAAACATTCAGTACTTC.

This sequence joins TRBV3-1 (or the pseudogene TRBV3-2) and TRBJ2-1; 8 bases match TRBD2. CDR1 is LGHDT and CDR2 is YNNKEL in the germline V gene (reference sequence). CDR3 size: 15 residues. V was pared by 4 bases and J by 11 bases, with 13 bases of the junction left unmatched. The CDR3 region is CASSPGGGSTGQQFF. The CDR3 DNA sequence: TGTGCCAGCAGCCCCGGGGGGGGGTCAACCGGTCAGCAGTTCTTC.

V is TRBV6-6 and J is TRBJ2-7; D perhaps matches TRBD2 (5 bases). Trimming removed 2 bases at V and 5 bases at J, with 19 bases between. The CDR3 runs 16 residues. Germline V gene data show CDR1 as MNHNY and CDR2 as SVGAGI (reference sequence). The CDR3 nucleotides are TGTGCCAGCAGTTACGCCGCGGGCCACCGGACGCACGAGCAGTACTTC. It encodes CASSYAAGHRTHEQYF.

The V and J genes are TRBV12-5 and TRBJ1-5, with TRBD1 identical over 7 bases. The CDR3 sequence is 18 residues long. CDR1 LGHNT and CDR2 FRNRAP come from the germline V gene. V gave up 7 bases and J gave up 1 base; unmatched junction bases: 16. CDR3 in amino acids: CASAQGPLGGQSNQPQHF. CDR3 coding DNA: TGTGCTAGTGCCCAAGGCCCGCTAGGGGGCCAAAGCAATCAGCCCCAGCATTTT. The complete variable domain, with remaining parts taken from reference TRBV12-5 and TRBJ1-5, reads DARVTQTPRHKVTEMGQEVTMRCQPILGHNTVFWYRQTMMQGLELLAYFRNRAPLDDSGMPKDRFSAEMPDATLATLKIQPSEPRDSAVYFCASAQGPLGGQSNQPQHFGDGTRLSIL.

V usage is TRBV4-2 and J usage is TRBJ1-4; D gene ambiguous. CDR3 length: 14 residues. Germline values: CDR1 LGHNA, CDR2 YNFKEQ. V was clipped by 1 base and J by 5 bases, with 8 bases between them. The chain's CDR3 is CASSQGQSNEKLFF. The CDR3 bases are TGTGCCAGCAGCCAAGGGCAGTCAAATGAAAAACTGTTTTTT.

This clone was detected a few times. The chain recombines TRBV5-1 with TRBJ2-1; 8 nucleotides match TRBD1. The length of the CDR3 is 16 residues. Germline loops: CDR1 SGHRS, CDR2 YFSETQ. V was pared by 2 bases and J by 4 bases, with 8 bases of the junction left unmatched. CDR3 sequence (DNA): TGCGCCAGCAGCTTAGGCCAGGGGGCAAAATACAATGAGCAGTTCTTC. This encodes CASSLGQGAKYNEQFF.

The J gene is TRBJ1-2, the V gene TRBV18, with D possibly TRBD1 on 6 matching bases. The CDR3 consists of 15 residues. Per germline, CDR1 KGHSH and CDR2 LQKENI. Trimming removed 4 bases at V and 6 bases at J, with 18 bases between. CDR3 bases: TGTGCCAGCTCACGACAGAGTGCCCCAGGGGATGGCTACACCTTC. Protein product: CASSRQSAPGDGYTF.

The chain recombines TRBV15 with TRBJ2-7, with a weak D call TRBD1 (6 bases). The V gene's germline CDR1 is LNHNV and CDR2 YYDKDF (reference sequence). V shed 2 bases and J shed 4 bases, with 15 bases lying between them. The CDR3 spans 15 residues. The CDR3, as DNA: TGTGCCACCAGCAGAACCGGGACACGCAAATACGAGCAGTACTTC. This sequence encodes CATSRTGTRKYEQYF.

The chain carries TRBV18 and TRBJ2-1, with D tentatively TRBD1 (6 bases). The CDR3 loop spans 14 amino acids. With 3 bases removed from V and 8 bases from J, the gap between germline ends came to 14 bases. Germline CDR1 and CDR2: KGHSH and LQKENI. CDR3 nucleotide sequence: TGTGCCAGCTCACCGTCGCGGACAGTTGATGAGCAGTTCTTC. Protein sequence: CASSPSRTVDEQFF.

V gene TRBV5-1 combines with J gene TRBJ2-3, with a tentative D call TRBD1 (6 bases). The germline V gene encodes CDR1 SGHRS and CDR2 YFSETQ. V shed 7 bases and J shed 2 bases, with 14 bases lying between them. The CDR3 extends over 14 amino acids. CDR3 coding DNA: TGCGCCAGCTGGCAGGGGTCCTTCACAGATACGCAGTATTTT. Its protein is CASWQGSFTDTQYF.

The chain recombines TRBV9 with TRBJ1-4, with D perhaps TRBD1 (5 bases). The CDR3 is 13 amino acids. Trimming took off 6 bases at V and 4 bases at J, with 10 bases between the two ends. Germline loops: CDR1 SGDLS, CDR2 YYNGEE. CDR3 bases: TGTGCCAGCACGGGGGGAAGTAATGAAAAACTGTTTTTT. Protein sequence: CASTGGSNEKLFF.

This sequence joins TRBV2 and TRBJ1-2, with D possibly TRBD1 on 6 matching bases. Germline assignment: CDR1 SNHLY and CDR2 FYNNEI. CDR3 length equals 16 residues. V lost 3 bases and J 8 bases, leaving 22 bases between the germline ends. CDR3 region: CASSEIPSTGMRGYTF. CDR3 DNA: TGTGCCAGCAGTGAGATACCAAGTACAGGGATGCGGGGCTACACCTTC.

The chain couples TRBV2 to TRBJ1-2, with TRBD1 as a possible D gene (6 bases). Germline V lookup: CDR1 SNHLY, CDR2 FYNNEI. V lost 2 bases and J lost 8, with 12 bases in between. This CDR3 comprises 13 residues. DNA for the CDR3: TGTGCCAGCAGTGAAAGGGGGAATAGAGGCTACACCTTC. Translating gives CASSERGNRGYTF.

This sequence joins TRBV5-1 and TRBJ2-2; TRBD2 agrees at 12 bases. J gave up 0 bases and V 8 bases, and 11 bases lay outside the gene matches. CDR1 and CDR2 from the germline V gene are SGHRS and YFSETQ. The length of the CDR3 is 18 residues. The CDR3 reads CARVPGLAGLANTGELFF. CDR3 DNA sequence: TGCGCCAGAGTCCCCGGACTAGCGGGACTTGCGAACACCGGGGAGCTGTTTTTT.

This chain connects TRBV2 to TRBJ2-3, with 13 bases matching TRBD2. The CDR3 has 17 amino acids. Germline V gene lookup returns CDR1 SNHLY and CDR2 FYNNEI. Losses at the gene ends were 6 bases for V and 2 bases for J; bases not matched to a gene: 8. The CDR3 protein is CASRPRGLAGTTDTQYF. The CDR3 DNA reads TGTGCCAGCAGACCCAGGGGACTAGCGGGAACCACAGATACGCAGTATTTT.

This chain links TRBV5-8 with TRBJ2-1; 11 nucleotides agree with TRBD2. CDR3 size: 16 residues. With 0 bases clipped from V and 8 bases from J, the junction kept 7 bases outside the gene matches. Germline V gives CDR1 SGHTS, CDR2 YDEGEE. The CDR3 DNA is TGTGCCAGCAGCTTGGGAGTGACTAGCGGGGCTCATGAGCAGTTCTTC. Its protein is CASSLGVTSGAHEQFF.

The chain recombines TRBV5-3 with TRBJ2-2, with TRBD1 identical over 7 bases. TRBV5-3 is noted as an ORF with a role that remains uncertain. The CDR3 length is 15 residues. Unmatched junction bases numbered 8, after V lost 4 bases and J lost 5 bases. The CDR3 loop reads CARSPDRVGTGELFF. CDR3 DNA: TGTGCCAGAAGCCCTGACAGGGTAGGAACCGGGGAGCTGTTTTTT.

Only a few counts were recorded for this clone. V gene TRBV9 combines with J gene TRBJ1-6; D may be TRBD1 (6 bases). CDR1 is SGDLS and CDR2 is YYNGEE in the germline V gene. This CDR3 is built from 15 residues. V dropped 5 bases and J dropped 10 bases, with 19 bases sitting between them. DNA of the CDR3: TGTGCCAGCAGTGGTGATGGGGGCGCGGGATCACCCCTCCACTTT. Amino acids: CASSGDGGAGSPLHF.

The rearrangement uses TRBV12-3 or TRBV12-4 and TRBJ1-2, with a tentative D call TRBD1 (5 bases). The CDR3 length is 12 residues. The V end was cut by 6 bases, the J end by 7 bases, with 12 bases between. In DNA form, the CDR3 reads TGTGCCAGCAGCCCCCAGGGTATTGGCTACACCTTC. Its translation is CASSPQGIGYTF.

The rearrangement links TRBV10-1 to TRBJ1-3, with a possible D match to TRBD1 (5 bases). From germline, CDR1 is WNHNN and CDR2 SYGVQD (reference sequence). V lost 10 bases and J lost 1, with 20 bases in between. The CDR3 is 16 amino acids. This CDR3 is CATSQGRTSSGNTIYF. The CDR3 DNA follows: TGCGCCACCTCCCAGGGACGGACATCATCTGGAAACACCATATATTTT.

This clone came up a few times. The chain links TRBV4-1 to TRBJ2-3; possibly TRBD2 for D (6 bases). The CDR3 extends over 16 amino acids. V was shortened by 4 bases and J by 4 bases, with 18 bases between the two germline ends. CDR1 and CDR2 from the germline V gene are MGHRA and YSYEKL. The CDR3 loop is CASSLVLAPRPDTQYF. The CDR3 DNA is TGCGCCAGCAGCCTCGTACTAGCCCCCAGGCCAGATACGCAGTATTTT.

This clone was seen just once. This chain uses TRBV12-5 with TRBJ1-1; D possibly corresponds to TRBD1 (6 bases). Germline V gene lookup returns CDR1 LGHNT and CDR2 FRNRAP. The CDR3 sequence is 17 residues long. V dropped 3 bases and J dropped 1 base, with 18 bases sitting between them. The CDR3 bases are TGTGCTAGTGGTTTCCCCCCTCGCAGGGGCCAGAACACTGAAGCTTTCTTT. Its protein product is CASGFPPRRGQNTEAFF. The variable domain in full, completed from reference TRBV12-5 and TRBJ1-1, reads DARVTQTPRHKVTEMGQEVTMRCQPILGHNTVFWYRQTMMQGLELLAYFRNRAPLDDSGMPKDRFSAEMPDATLATLKIQPSEPRDSAVYFCASGFPPRRGQNTEAFFGQGTRLTVV.

This sequence joins TRBV5-4 and TRBJ1-4; 8 nucleotides agree with TRBD1. The CDR3 has 15 residues. CDR1 is SGHNT, CDR2 YYREEE, per germline (reference sequence). J lost 8 bases, V lost 5 bases, and 11 bases had no gene match. In DNA form, the CDR3 reads TGTGCCAGCAGGTTCCAGGGGGCTATTAACGAAAAACTGTTTTTT. Translating it yields CASRFQGAINEKLFF.

The gene calls are TRBV11-2 and TRBJ2-3; TRBD2 agrees at 11 bases. Germline V lookup: CDR1 SGHAT, CDR2 FQNNGV. The trim removed 5 bases at V and 8 bases at J, leaving 12 bases unmatched. The CDR3 contains 16 residues. The CDR3 loop is CASSPQNSGGAGTQYF. CDR3 sequence (DNA): TGTGCCAGCAGCCCACAGAATAGCGGGGGGGCAGGTACGCAGTATTTT.

This clone appeared a few times. V usage is TRBV5-1 and J usage is TRBJ1-2; 9 bases line up with TRBD1. V lost 0 bases to trimming and J lost 4 bases; unmatched junction nucleotides: 7. The CDR3 contains 16 residues. The germline V gene has CDR1 SGHRS and CDR2 YFSETQ. For the CDR3, the DNA is TGCGCCAGCAGCTTGGGGACAGGGGAGAGAGGCTATGGCTACACCTTC. Protein sequence: CASSLGTGERGYGYTF.

Written as DNA, the CDR3 is TGTGCCAGCAGCTATCTTTTGTTGGATACGCAGTATTTT. This codes for CASSYLLLDTQYF. The chain links TRBV5-4 to TRBJ2-3; D is unresolved. V was clipped by 3 bases and J by 6 bases, with 11 bases between them. The CDR3 consists of 13 residues. Germline assignment: CDR1 SGHNT and CDR2 YYREEE (reference sequence).

This clone was observed a few times. V gene TRBV30 combines with J gene TRBJ2-3; D is uncertain. Germline-derived CDR1 and CDR2 are GTSNPN and SVGIG (reference sequence). CDR3 length equals 15 residues. Between the trimmed V and J ends, which lost 4 bases and 4 bases, there was a span of 18 bases. The CDR3 protein is CAWTRPLGVADTQYF. The CDR3 DNA reads as TGTGCCTGGACGAGGCCATTAGGAGTCGCAGATACGCAGTATTTT.

The gene calls are TRBV10-3 and TRBJ1-3, with 7 bases identical to TRBD1. This CDR3 has 16 amino acids. V trimming: 4 bases; J trimming: 0 bases; junction bases outside the gene matches: 6. Germline assignment: CDR1 ENHRY and CDR2 SYGVKD. The CDR3 DNA reads as TGTGCCATCAGTGGGGATGGGACAGCCTCTGGAAACACCATATATTTT. Translated: CAISGDGTASGNTIYF.

The chain is built from TRBV9 and TRBJ1-6; perhaps TRBD1 as D (5 bases). Germline CDR1 and CDR2: SGDLS and YYNGEE. CDR3 length: 14 residues. Trimming pared 2 bases from V and 8 bases from J, leaving 11 bases between. The CDR3 spells CASSVDTGDSPLHF. CDR3 DNA: TGTGCCAGCAGCGTGGACACGGGGGATTCACCCCTCCACTTT.